The 20 T cell receptor beta chains reported below all come from one sample, sequenced in a study of CD8 T cells in Susac syndrome. RNA in amounts of about 0.5 to 1 ug was reverse transcribed with random hexamers. TCRdb ran MiXCR on the immunoSEQ multiplex PCR reads and lists one entry per CDR3 protein. The data show 150,000 to 200,000 distinct CDR3 sequences, with approximately 90% seen just once and 0.065% to 0.1% held by the top ten. Sequencing was done on a sample of CD4+ T cells from PBMCs. The receptor set was obtained from a human donor in good health.

V and J are TRBV28 and TRBJ1-1; weak D call: TRBD1 (6 bases). The V gene lost 6 bases and the J gene lost 4 bases, with 18 bases spanning the gap. Germline CDR1 MDHEN, CDR2 SYDVKM. The CDR3 sequence is 15 residues long. In DNA, the CDR3 is TGTGCCAGCAGCGCCGGAGGGGGGGAGCGCACTGAAGCTTTCTTT. It specifies CASSAGGGERTEAFF.

This clonotype has only one observation. J is TRBJ2-7 and V is TRBV29-1; 10 bases fit TRBD1. Trimming removed 4 bases from V and 4 bases from J; junction bases left unmatched: 13. The CDR3 runs to 16 residues. Germline V gene sequence: CDR1 SQVTM, CDR2 ANQGSEA. The CDR3: CSVGKQTGTGAYEQYF. In DNA form, the CDR3 reads TGCAGCGTTGGTAAACAAACCGGGACAGGGGCATACGAGCAGTACTTC.

This chain uses TRBV30 with TRBJ1-1; D is ambiguous. The V end lost 2 bases, the J end lost 4 bases, and 14 bases lay between the germline ends. CDR3 size: 14 residues. CDR1 GTSNPN and CDR2 SVGIG come from the germline V gene (reference sequence). This CDR3 is CAWSRRPGSTEAFF. The CDR3 bases are TGTGCCTGGAGTCGGCGTCCCGGGAGCACTGAAGCTTTCTTT.

This clonotype showed up just once. This chain joins TRBV10-3 and TRBJ2-1; 8 bases align to TRBD2. V was pared by 3 bases and J by 8 bases, with 6 bases of the junction left unmatched. From germline, CDR1 is ENHRY and CDR2 SYGVKD. The CDR3 contains 14 residues. In DNA, the CDR3 is TGTGCCATCAGTGAAGGGACGGGAGGGGATGAGCAGTTCTTC. It is translated as CAISEGTGGDEQFF.

The rearrangement uses TRBV11-2 and TRBJ1-1, with D uncertain. CDR1 and CDR2 (germline): SGHAT, FQNNGV. The CDR3 consists of 14 residues. V lost 0 bases and J lost 1, with 6 bases in between. The CDR3 region has the DNA TGTGCCAGCAGCTTAGATCATGCGAACACTGAAGCTTTCTTT. Translating gives CASSLDHANTEAFF.

This sequence joins TRBV29-1 and TRBJ2-7; 8 bases match TRBD1. Germline V lookup: CDR1 SQVTM, CDR2 ANQGSEA. J gave up 4 bases and V 5 bases, and 13 bases lay outside the gene matches. This CDR3 contains 15 residues. CDR3: CSVSPGTGPPYEQYF. CDR3 coding DNA: TGCAGCGTTTCCCCCGGGACAGGACCACCTTACGAGCAGTACTTC.

The chain recombines TRBV30 with TRBJ1-2, with D uncertain. This CDR3 has 14 amino acids. Trimming removed 0 bases at V and 8 bases at J, with 16 bases between. Germline lookup yields CDR1 GTSNPN and CDR2 SVGIG (reference sequence). Written as DNA, the CDR3 is TGTGCCTGGAGTGTACGAATCGCTGCGGTCGGCTACACCTTC. It yields the protein CAWSVRIAAVGYTF. Full variable domain (remainder filled in from reference TRBV30 and TRBJ1-2): SQTIHQWPATLVQPVGSPLSLECTVEGTSNPNLYWYRQAAGRGLQLLFYSVGIGQISSEVPQNLSASRPQDRQFILSSKKLLLSDSGFYLCAWSVRIAAVGYTFGSGTRLTVV.

The chain recombines TRBV10-3 with TRBJ2-5, with TRBD1 identical over 7 bases. The CDR3 contains 16 residues. The junction had 10 bases not matched to a gene; V was cut back by 2 bases and J by 4 bases. Germline V gene data show CDR1 as ENHRY and CDR2 as SYGVKD. The CDR3: CAISEPDRVDGETQYF. CDR3 DNA sequence: TGTGCCATCAGTGAGCCAGACAGGGTTGACGGAGAGACCCAGTACTTC.

V is TRBV12-3 or TRBV12-4 and J is TRBJ2-5; D is unclear. Deletions cut 3 bases from V and 2 bases from J, with 13 bases between. The CDR3 is made up of 15 amino acids. CDR3 sequence: CASSLDLQLQETQYF. The CDR3 nucleotides read TGTGCCAGCAGTTTGGACCTACAGTTACAAGAGACCCAGTACTTC.

As DNA, the CDR3 is TGCAGTGCTAGGGGGCTCACAGATACGCAGTATTTT. Its translation is CSARGLTDTQYF. The chain has TRBV20-1 and TRBJ2-3; perhaps TRBD1 as D (5 bases). In germline, CDR1 is DFQATT, CDR2 SNEGSKA (reference sequence). The germline V and J ends were trimmed by 3 bases and 2 bases, with 6 bases remaining between them. This CDR3 is built from 12 residues.

This rearrangement joins TRBV6-5 to TRBJ2-5; TRBD2 agrees at 7 bases. The CDR3 is 13 amino acids. CDR1 and CDR2 (germline): MNHEY, SVGAGI. Unmatched junction bases numbered 8, after V lost 10 bases and J lost 3 bases. This CDR3 reads CANSWGGKETQYF. The CDR3 region has the DNA TGTGCCAACAGCTGGGGGGGGAAAGAGACCCAGTACTTC.

CDR3 coding DNA: TGTGCCAGCAGCTTAGTCAGGGGAAGGTCTGAAGCTTTCTTT. It codes for CASSLVRGRSEAFF. The genes are TRBV11-2 and TRBJ1-1, with a weak D call TRBD1 (6 bases). This CDR3 spans 14 amino acids. V was clipped by 1 base and J by 6 bases, with 12 bases between them. CDR1 is SGHAT and CDR2 is FQNNGV in the germline V gene.

V gene TRBV13 combines with J gene TRBJ2-7; tentatively, D is TRBD1 or TRBD2 (5 bases each). The CDR3 length is 15 residues. With 0 bases removed from V and 8 bases from J, the gap between germline ends came to 17 bases. The V gene's germline CDR1 is PRHDT and CDR2 FYEKMQ (reference sequence). The CDR3 is CASSLGGDRVTKQYF. CDR3 bases: TGTGCCAGCAGCTTAGGGGGGGACCGAGTTACGAAGCAGTACTTC.

The rearrangement uses TRBV7-3 and TRBJ2-2; weak D call: TRBD2 (6 bases). CDR1 and CDR2 from the germline V gene are SGHTA and FQGTGA. CDR3 length: 14 residues. V gave up 5 bases and J gave up 7 bases, with 14 bases separating them. This CDR3 reads CASSGGTRFGELFF. The CDR3 region has the DNA TGTGCCAGCAGCGGAGGGACTCGATTCGGGGAGCTGTTTTTT.

V is TRBV7-2 and J is TRBJ2-3, with D possibly TRBD1 on 5 matching bases. The ends were cut back, 3 bases at V and 2 bases at J, with 9 bases in the middle. Germline CDR1 SGHTA, CDR2 FQGNSA. The CDR3 length is 14 residues. The CDR3 reads CASSFQGTTDTQYF. The CDR3 bases are TGTGCCAGCAGCTTCCAGGGTACCACAGATACGCAGTATTTT.

The genes are TRBV4-1 and TRBJ2-3, with TRBD2 matching 8 bases. The V gene's germline CDR1 is MGHRA and CDR2 YSYEKL. Trimming took 4 bases from V and 5 from J; bases not matched to a gene: 5. This CDR3 contains 14 residues. The CDR3 loop is CASSLSGSVDTQYF. The CDR3 DNA reads TGCGCCAGCAGCCTAAGCGGGAGTGTAGATACGCAGTATTTT.

The rearrangement links TRBV10-1 to TRBJ2-7; unclear D gene. Germline CDR1 is WNHNN and CDR2 is SYGVQD (reference sequence). The CDR3 is 12 amino acids. Trimming removed 11 bases from V and 2 bases from J, with 13 bases in between. The CDR3 sequence is CASPRIPYEQYF. For the CDR3, the DNA is TGCGCCTCCCCGCGGATACCCTACGAGCAGTACTTC.

The rearrangement links TRBV20-1 to TRBJ2-3; the D is unclear. Germline V lookup: CDR1 DFQATT, CDR2 SNEGSKA (reference sequence). The CDR3 consists of 13 residues. Trimming took off 3 bases at V and 2 bases at J, with 9 bases between the two ends. Here the CDR3 DNA reads TGCAGTGCTAGTGGGATTTCCACAGATACGCAGTATTTT. Its protein product is CSASGISTDTQYF.

The chain carries TRBV19 and TRBJ1-4, with unresolved D. Germline CDR1 is LNHDA and CDR2 is SQIVND (reference sequence). The ends were cut back, 6 bases at V and 8 bases at J, with 19 bases in the middle. CDR3 length: 15 amino acids. The CDR3 DNA follows: TGTGCCAGTAGCCGCCGGGAGTTAAGGAGCGAAAAACTGTTTTTT. Translation gives CASSRRELRSEKLFF.

V is TRBV6-6 and J is TRBJ1-2; D is unclear. The germline V and J ends were trimmed by 0 bases and 2 bases, with 10 bases remaining between them. CDR3 length: 15 residues. Germline loops: CDR1 MNHNY, CDR2 SVGAGI (reference sequence). In nucleotides, the CDR3 is TGTGCCAGCAGTTACTCGGGCATTGAGAACTATGGCTACACCTTC. It encodes CASSYSGIENYGYTF.